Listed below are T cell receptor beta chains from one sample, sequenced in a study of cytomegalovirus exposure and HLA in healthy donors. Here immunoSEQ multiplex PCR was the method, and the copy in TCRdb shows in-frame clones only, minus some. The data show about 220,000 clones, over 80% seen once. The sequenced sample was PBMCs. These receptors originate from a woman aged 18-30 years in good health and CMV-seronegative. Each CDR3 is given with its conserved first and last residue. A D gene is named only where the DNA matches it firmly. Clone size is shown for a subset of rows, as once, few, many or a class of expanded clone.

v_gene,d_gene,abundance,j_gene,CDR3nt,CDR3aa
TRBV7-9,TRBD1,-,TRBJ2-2,TGTGCCAGCAGTTGGGGACAGGGGAACACCGGGGAGCTGTTTTTT,CASSWGQGNTGELFF
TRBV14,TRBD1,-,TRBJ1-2,TGTGCCAGCAGCCAAAGGCGGACAGGGGGCTTTAACTATGGCTACACCTTC,CASSQRRTGGFNYGYTF
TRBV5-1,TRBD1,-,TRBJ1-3,TGCGCCAGCAGCGTAGACAGGGGCTGGGGAAACACCATATATTTT,CASSVDRGWGNTIYF
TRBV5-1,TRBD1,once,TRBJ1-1,TGCGCCAGCAGCTCGCCAACAGGGGGTGTGACTGAAGCTTTCTTT,CASSSPTGGVTEAFF
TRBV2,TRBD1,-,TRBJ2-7,TGTGCCAGCACCACCGGGACAGGTCTTACCTACGAGCAGTACTTC,CASTTGTGLTYEQYF
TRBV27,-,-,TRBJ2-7,TGTGCCAGCAGTTTGCTAGGGGGCTACGAGCAGTACTTC,CASSLLGGYEQYF
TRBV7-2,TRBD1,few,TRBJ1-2,TGTGCCAGCAGTTCAGGGACAGTCGGTGGCTACACCTTC,CASSSGTVGGYTF
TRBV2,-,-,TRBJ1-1,TGTGCCAGCAGCCTAAAAGGTGGAGGGTCTGGTGAAGCTTTCTTT,CASSLKGGGSGEAFF
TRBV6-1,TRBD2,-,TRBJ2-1,TGTGCCAGCAGTGAACTAGCGGGGGGTTACAATGAGCAGTTCTTC,CASSELAGGYNEQFF
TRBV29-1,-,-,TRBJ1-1,TGCAGCGTTGAATCCCCAAGAAGGAGGCCCCTGGTCGTGGCTTTCTTT,CSVESPRRRPLVVAFF
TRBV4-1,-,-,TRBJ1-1,TGCGCCAGCAGCCAAGATGGGGGGGCTATGAACACTGAAGCTTTCTTT,CASSQDGGAMNTEAFF
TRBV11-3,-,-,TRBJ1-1,TGTGCCAGCAGCTCGAAGACAGAGGCGAACACTGAAGCTTTCTTT,CASSSKTEANTEAFF
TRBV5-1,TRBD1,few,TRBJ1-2,TGCGCCAGCAGCTTGAGTAGGACAGGGGTCTATGGCTACACCTTC,CASSLSRTGVYGYTF
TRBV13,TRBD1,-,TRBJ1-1,TGTGCCAGCAGATCCGCGGACAGGATGAACACTGAAGCTTTCTTT,CASRSADRMNTEAFF
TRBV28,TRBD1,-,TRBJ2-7,TGTGCCAGCAGCGACAGGGGAAGGACCTACGAGCAGTACTTC,CASSDRGRTYEQYF
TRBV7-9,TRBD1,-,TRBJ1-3,TGTGCCAGCAGCCTAGGGACAGGAGATCCCTCTGGAAACACCATATATTTT,CASSLGTGDPSGNTIYF
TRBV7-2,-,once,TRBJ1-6,TGTGCCAGCAGCTTTCCAGGGGCTAATTCACCCCTCCACTTT,CASSFPGANSPLHF
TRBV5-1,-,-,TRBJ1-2,TGCGCCAGCACCAGGGACATTATGAACTATGGCTACACCTTC,CASTRDIMNYGYTF
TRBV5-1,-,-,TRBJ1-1,TGCGCCAGCAGCTATGGGCAGGGTTTGAACACTGAAGCTTTCTTT,CASSYGQGLNTEAFF
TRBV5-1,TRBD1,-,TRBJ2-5,TGCGCCAGCAGCTTGGAAGGGACAGGGGGCTATGAAGCCCAGTACTTC,CASSLEGTGGYEAQYF
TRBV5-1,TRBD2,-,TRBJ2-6,TGCGCCAGCTCCCTAGATGGCGGGAGTGGCTCTGGGGCCAACGTCCTGACTTTC,CASSLDGGSGSGANVLTF
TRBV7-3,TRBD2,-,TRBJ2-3,TGTGCCAGCAGCTCCTCCGGGACTAGCGGGAAGGGCGGTACGCAGTATTTT,CASSSSGTSGKGGTQYF
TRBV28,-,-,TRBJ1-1,TGTGCCAGCAGTTCCTGGACGGGAGAAGCTTTCTTT,CASSSWTGEAFF
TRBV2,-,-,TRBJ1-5,TGTGCCAGCAGTGAAGGACAGCTATATAGCAATCAGCCCCAGCATTTT,CASSEGQLYSNQPQHF
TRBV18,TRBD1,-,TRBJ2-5,TGTGCCAGCTCACCAGGTGGGGTGACAGGGGGCGAGACCCAGTACTTC,CASSPGGVTGGETQYF
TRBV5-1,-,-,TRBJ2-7,TGCGCCAGCAGCTTAGGGAGGTACGAGCAGTACTTC,CASSLGRYEQYF
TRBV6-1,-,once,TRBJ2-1,TGTGCCAGCTCTCGGGGTAATGAGCAGTTCTTC,CASSRGNEQFF
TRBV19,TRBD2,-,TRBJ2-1,TGTGCCAGTGAAAGGTGGGCTAGCGGGATAGGTTGGGTCTACAATGAGCAGTTCTTC,CASERWASGIGWVYNEQFF
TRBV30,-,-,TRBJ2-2,TGTGCCTGGAGCCAATTCACCGGGGAGCTGTTTTTT,CAWSQFTGELFF
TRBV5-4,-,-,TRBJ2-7,TGTGCCAGCAGATCACAGTACTTC,CASRSQYF
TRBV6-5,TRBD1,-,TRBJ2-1,TGTGCCAGCACCCCCACAGGGGGCAATGAGCAGTTCTTC,CASTPTGGNEQFF
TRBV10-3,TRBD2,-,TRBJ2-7,TGTGCCATCAGTGAGGGGAGGACTAGCGGATCCTACGAGCAGTACTTC,CAISEGRTSGSYEQYF
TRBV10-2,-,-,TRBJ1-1,TGCGCCAGCAGTGAGTCGGCAGGGGCGAGGACTGAAGCTTTCTTT,CASSESAGARTEAFF
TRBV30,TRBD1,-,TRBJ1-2,TGTGCCTGGAGAGGGACAGGGCAACATCTGAGATATGGCTACACCTTC,CAWRGTGQHLRYGYTF
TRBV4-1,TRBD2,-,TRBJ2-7,TGCGCCAGCAGCTCACGGGAGGCTAGCCACGAGCAGTACTTC,CASSSREASHEQYF
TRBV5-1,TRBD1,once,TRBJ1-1,TGCGCCAGCAGCTTGGCACAGGGGTCTTCTGAAGCTTTCTTT,CASSLAQGSSEAFF
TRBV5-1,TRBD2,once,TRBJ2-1,TGCGCCAGCAGCTTGGTAGTAGCGGGGGCTAATGAGCAGTTCTTC,CASSLVVAGANEQFF
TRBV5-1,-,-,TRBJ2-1,TGCGCCAGCAGCTGGATGGCGAGGGCCCTCCATGAGCAGTTCTTC,CASSWMARALHEQFF
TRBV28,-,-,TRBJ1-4,TGTGCCAGCAGGGAGGGGAATGAAAAACTGTTTTTT,CASREGNEKLFF
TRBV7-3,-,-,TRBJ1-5,TGTGCCAGCAGATCCCAGCTGGGGGGGCCCCAGCATTTT,CASRSQLGGPQHF
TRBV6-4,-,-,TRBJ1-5,TGTGCCAGCAGTGACCCGGAGGGCAGTCAGCCCCAGCATTTT,CASSDPEGSQPQHF
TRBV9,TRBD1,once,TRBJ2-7,TGTGCCAGCAGCCTAGGGACAGGGACAGGTTACGAGCAGTACTTC,CASSLGTGTGYEQYF
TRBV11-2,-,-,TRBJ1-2,TGTGCCAGCAGCTTAATGGGGGGTCGTAACTATGGCTACACCTTC,CASSLMGGRNYGYTF
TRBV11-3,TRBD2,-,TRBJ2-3,TGTGCCAGCAGCTTAGTAGCGGGAGTAGATACGCAGTATTTT,CASSLVAGVDTQYF
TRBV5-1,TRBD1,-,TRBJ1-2,TGCGCCAGCAGCTTCGGGGGACAGGGGAACTATGGCTACACCTTC,CASSFGGQGNYGYTF
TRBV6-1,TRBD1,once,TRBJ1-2,TGTGCCAGCAGTACTCGACAGGGGAGGAACTATGGCTACACCTTC,CASSTRQGRNYGYTF
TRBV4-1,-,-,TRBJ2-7,TGCGCCAGCAGCCAGGGTGCTAGCTTCTCCTACGAGCAGTACTTC,CASSQGASFSYEQYF
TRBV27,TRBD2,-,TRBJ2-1,TGTGCCAGCAGTCCCCTAGCGGGGGCCCACAATGAGCAGTTCTTC,CASSPLAGAHNEQFF
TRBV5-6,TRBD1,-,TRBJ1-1,TGTGCCAGCAGCCTTGGACAGGGGACGATGAACACTGAAGCTTTCTTT,CASSLGQGTMNTEAFF
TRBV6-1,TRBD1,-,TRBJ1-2,TGTGCCAGCAGTGAAGCAGGACAGGGGTATGGCTACACCTTC,CASSEAGQGYGYTF
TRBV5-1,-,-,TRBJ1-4,TGCGCCAGCAGCTTGGGATTGCGGCTGTCGGGTGAAAAACTGTTTTTT,CASSLGLRLSGEKLFF
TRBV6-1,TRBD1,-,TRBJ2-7,TGTGCCAGCGGGACTGGACAGGGGGTACTTTACGAGCAGTACTTC,CASGTGQGVLYEQYF
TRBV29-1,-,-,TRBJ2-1,TGCAGCGTTGACGGTCGGTCGGATGAGCAGTTCTTC,CSVDGRSDEQFF
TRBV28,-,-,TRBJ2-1,TGTGCCAGCAGTATGACCGGGACTGGAAACAATGAGCAGTTCTTC,CASSMTGTGNNEQFF
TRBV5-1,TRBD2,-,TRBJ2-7,TGCGCCAGCAGCTCTGGACTAGGGATGTTTTCCGAGCAGTACTTC,CASSSGLGMFSEQYF